One TCR beta chain is described in this entry. This sample was taken from a study of T cell responses to AZD1222 COVID-19 vaccine. The method was immunoSEQ multiplex PCR; TCRdb's version includes in-frame clones alone and lacks a portion of them. Of under 140,000 clones listed, approximately 90% are singletons. Germline CDR1 is SEHNR and CDR2 is FQNEAQ (reference sequence). V lost 5 bases, J lost 3 bases, and 14 bases lay in between. The CDR3 extends over 14 amino acids. The chain couples TRBV7-9 to TRBJ2-7; no definite D call. Sequencing used peripheral blood, obtained 28 days after the second AZD1222 dose. The receptor comes from an adult who received the AZD1222 COVID-19 vaccine. The CDR3 sequence is CASSPRWLLYEQYF. CDR3 nucleotide sequence: TGTGCCAGCAGCCCACGATGGCTACTCTACGAGCAGTACTTC. The whole variable domain, remainder taken from reference TRBV7-9 and TRBJ2-7, is DTGVSQNPRHKITKRGQNVTFRCDPISEHNRLYWYRQTLGQGPEFLTYFQNEAQLEKSRLLSDRFSAERPKGSFSTLEIQRTEQGDSAMYLCASSPRWLLYEQYFGPGTRLTVT.